This T cell receptor beta chain stems from a study of cytomegalovirus exposure and HLA in healthy donors. In the case of this clone: Its matching antigen is unknown.

Notes on the study in general: Upon later analysis, HLA-associated TCR beta chains proved more clonally expanded than other, equally common chains. Likely technical artifact: a cluster of highly shared sequence variants. In an earlier analysis, productive rearrangement rates for most beta V segments clustered near 87% or 30%.

The PCR was carried out with 60 Vbeta primers and 13 Jbeta primers. The method was immunoSEQ multiplex PCR; TCRdb's version includes in-frame clones alone and lacks a portion of them. The sample records some 96,000 clones, about three quarters being singletons. The CDR3 is 16 amino acids. The germline V gene encodes CDR1 SQVTM and CDR2 ANQGSEA. Trimming removed 1 base from V and 1 base from J, with 16 bases in between. Sequenced material: PBMCs. This clonotype was obtained from a man aged 35-49 years in good health and CMV-seropositive. The chain couples TRBV29-1 to TRBJ1-1; tentatively, D is TRBD1 (5 bases). The DNA for the CDR3 is TGCAGCGTTGAAGGGGTTAGGCGGGGGAAGAACACTGAAGCTTTCTTT. This translates into CSVEGVRRGKNTEAFF.